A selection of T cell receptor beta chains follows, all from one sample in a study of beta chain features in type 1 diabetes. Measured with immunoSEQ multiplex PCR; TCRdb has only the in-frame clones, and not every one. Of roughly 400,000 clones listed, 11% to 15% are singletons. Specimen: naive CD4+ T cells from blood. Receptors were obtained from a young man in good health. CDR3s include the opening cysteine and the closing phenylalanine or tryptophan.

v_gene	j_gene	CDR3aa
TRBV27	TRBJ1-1	CASSWLGPTEAFF
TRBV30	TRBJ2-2	CAWSVGPAGAGELFF
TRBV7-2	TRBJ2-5	CASSLEGSDQHF
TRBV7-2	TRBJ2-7	CASSLSRLAAVEQYF
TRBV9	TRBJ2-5	CASKGESETQYF
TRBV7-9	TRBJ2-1	CASSPTSSYNEQFF
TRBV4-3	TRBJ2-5	CASSQEGQGALETQYF
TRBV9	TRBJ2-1	CASSVGWGEVYNEQFF
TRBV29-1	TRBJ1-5	CSAGEGQPQHF
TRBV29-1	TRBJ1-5	CSVGFTPGNQPQHF
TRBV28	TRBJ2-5	CASSLYGTGTETQYF
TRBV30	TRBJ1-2	CAWSVLQGGGYTF
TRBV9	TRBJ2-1	CASSVQAGNSYNEQFF
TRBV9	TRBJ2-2	CASSPTGGELFF
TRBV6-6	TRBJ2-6	CASRRDGGSGANVLTF
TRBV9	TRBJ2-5	CASSVGSTSHGTQYF
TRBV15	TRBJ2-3	CATSRVPEGPSTDTQYF
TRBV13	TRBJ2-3	CASSLGEGTDTQYF
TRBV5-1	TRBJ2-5	CASSNTGVPETQYF
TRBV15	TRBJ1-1	CATSRGDTRGTEAFF
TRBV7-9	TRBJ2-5	CASSLEQYF
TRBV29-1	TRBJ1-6	CSVARGVGSPLHF
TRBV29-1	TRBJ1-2	CSGYRDRHYGYTF
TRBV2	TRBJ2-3	CASTSRTGSSDTQYF
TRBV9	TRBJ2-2	CASSARLGIGREAGELFF
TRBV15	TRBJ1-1	CATSARTGRFSSTEAFF
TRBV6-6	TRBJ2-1	CASSDSTYEQFF
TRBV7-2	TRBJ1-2	CASSPTGDYGYTF
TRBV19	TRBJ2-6	CASSLRTGASQALTF
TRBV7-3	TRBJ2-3	CASSLSGTGTDTQYF
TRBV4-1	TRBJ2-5	CASSLGRGVEETQYF
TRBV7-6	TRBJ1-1	CASSADRGPLNTEAFF
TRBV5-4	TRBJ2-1	CASTPRGGGGRQFF
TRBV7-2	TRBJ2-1	CASSPWGGRVGNEQFF
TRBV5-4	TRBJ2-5	CASSLGRAETQYF
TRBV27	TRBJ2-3	CASSLLSGPTDTQYF
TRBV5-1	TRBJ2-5	CASREGLSETQYF
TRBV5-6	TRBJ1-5	CASSLGVGQNQPQHF
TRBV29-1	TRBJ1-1	CSVEQGAGLVF
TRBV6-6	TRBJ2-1	CASAGTGGYNEQFF
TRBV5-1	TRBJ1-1	CASSWTRGNTEAFF
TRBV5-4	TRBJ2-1	CASSQPKQEQFF